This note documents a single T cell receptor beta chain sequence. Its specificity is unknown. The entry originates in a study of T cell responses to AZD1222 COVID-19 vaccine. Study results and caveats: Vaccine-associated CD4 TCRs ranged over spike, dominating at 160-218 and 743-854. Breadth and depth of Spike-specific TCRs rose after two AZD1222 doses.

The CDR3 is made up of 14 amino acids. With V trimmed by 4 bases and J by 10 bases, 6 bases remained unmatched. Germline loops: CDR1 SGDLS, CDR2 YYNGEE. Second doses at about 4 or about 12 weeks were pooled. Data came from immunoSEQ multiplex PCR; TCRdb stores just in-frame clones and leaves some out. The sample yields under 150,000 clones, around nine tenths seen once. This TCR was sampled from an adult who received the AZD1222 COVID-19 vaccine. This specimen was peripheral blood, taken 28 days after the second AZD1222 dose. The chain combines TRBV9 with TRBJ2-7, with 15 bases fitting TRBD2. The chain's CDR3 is CASSPGTSGGPQYF. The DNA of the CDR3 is TGTGCCAGCAGCCCCGGGACTAGCGGGGGGCCCCAGTACTTC.